This TCR beta chain was sequenced during a study of T cell repertoires in cytomegalovirus infection. One entry per CDR3 protein, called by TCRdb with MiXCR from the reads. The data show around 310,000 distinct CDR3 sequences, 15% to 20% seen once. The CDR3 consists of 14 residues. Germline V CDR1 and CDR2: SNHLY, FYNNEI. The V end lost 4 bases, the J end lost 1 base, and 9 bases lay between the germline ends. The sample holds a few counts of this clonotype. This chain links TRBV2 with TRBJ2-3; no clear D. The sequence was collected from a human donor in good health (CMV status not recorded). Some clones in this sample may be carry-over from other donors' samples. The sequenced sample was PBMCs. This CDR3 reads CASSALEGTDTQYF. The CDR3 coding sequence is TGTGCCAGCAGTGCCCTCGAGGGCACAGATACGCAGTATTTT.